This T cell receptor (beta chain) was sequenced during a study of cytomegalovirus exposure and HLA in healthy donors. Clones were read by immunoSEQ multiplex PCR, and TCRdb kept only the in-frame ones, dropping some. The sample lists some 68,000 clones, approximately 94% seen once, with 1.4% in the top ten. Germline lookup yields CDR1 LNHDA and CDR2 SQIVND (reference sequence). The CDR3 sequence is 15 residues long. V was clipped by 7 bases and J by 2 bases; unmatched bases: 10. Study conclusions and caveats: It was 164 TCR beta chains that were listed as cytomegalovirus-associated. Generally TCR sequences proved uncommon, though certain public TCRs appeared in numerous donors.

On this clone: Its antigen remains unknown.

J is TRBJ1-1 and V is TRBV19; 7 bases fit TRBD1. Sequenced input: PBMCs. The clonotype originates from a young man in good health and CMV-seropositive. DNA of the CDR3: TGTGCCAGTATTAATCGGGACAGTCCAAACACTGAAGCTTTCTTT. Translated: CASINRDSPNTEAFF.